This is a list of T cell receptor beta chains from one sample in a study of T cell repertoires in cytomegalovirus infection. One entry per CDR3 protein, called by TCRdb with MiXCR from the reads. The sample has 600,000 to 800,000 distinct CDR3 sequences; approximately 25% are singletons. Material: CD8+ T cells from PBMCs. Every receptor here comes from a human donor in good health (CMV status not recorded). Some clones in this sample may be carry-over from other donors' samples. The CDR3 runs from the conserved cysteine through the conserved F or W. A D gene is named only where the DNA matches it firmly. Only some rows state a clone size, as once, few, many or a class for expanded clones.

V gene,D gene,J gene,clone size,CDR3 protein
TRBV29-1,.,TRBJ2-7,.,CSVMPGDRAYEQYF
TRBV20-1,.,TRBJ2-6,.,CSATDGYSGANVLTF
TRBV12-3/TRBV12-4,.,TRBJ1-3,many,CASTVAGNTIYF
TRBV6-1,.,TRBJ2-5,many,CASSTPWVGQETQYF
TRBV6-5,.,TRBJ2-7,few,CASQGLPAYEQYF
TRBV10-3,TRBD2,TRBJ2-2,many,CAISPRERGNTGELFF
TRBV6-6,.,TRBJ1-6,few,CASSLGQGERSPLHF
TRBV6-2/TRBV6-3,.,TRBJ1-5,many,CASTVAGFLMGNQPQHF
TRBV9,.,TRBJ1-4,.,CASSTFDGLNEKLFF
TRBV12-5,TRBD2,TRBJ2-1,many,CASGLGLAVGGQFF
TRBV29-1,TRBD1,TRBJ1-2,.,CSVWDSYGYTF
TRBV7-9,.,TRBJ2-1,many,CASSEPRGYNEQFF
TRBV7-9,TRBD1,TRBJ2-1,few,CASSLSTGAVHEQFF
TRBV19,.,TRBJ2-7,few,CASSIYLQYEQYF
TRBV5-4,.,TRBJ1-1,.,CASSLDASEAFF
TRBV29-1,.,TRBJ1-1,.,CSVENWGGSNTEAFF
TRBV20-1,.,TRBJ2-7,.,CSARDSEQVHSYEQYF
TRBV7-1,TRBD1,TRBJ1-3,.,CASRTGGQGNTIYF
TRBV18,.,TRBJ1-3,.,CASSPPEEFGNTIYF
TRBV19,TRBD1,TRBJ2-3,.,CASSLGQGKRPDTQYF
TRBV5-1,.,TRBJ2-1,.,CASGRRGAYNEQFF
TRBV28,.,TRBJ1-5,.,CASTKGLSNQPQHF
TRBV12-3/TRBV12-4,.,TRBJ2-3,few,CASRPSDLTDTQYF
TRBV29-1,.,TRBJ2-7,.,CSVEGWADSTYEQYF
TRBV7-6,.,TRBJ1-1,once,CAVARETNTEAFF
TRBV7-2,TRBD2,TRBJ2-7,.,CASSWAGDSYEQYF
TRBV7-2,TRBD1,TRBJ2-1,.,CASSFRTGSFNGQFF
TRBV7-8,TRBD1,TRBJ1-2,many,CASSLVRFPGQGDYGYTF
TRBV20-1,.,TRBJ1-5,many,CSAIDPWQSGQPQHF
TRBV19,TRBD1,TRBJ1-6,.,CASRTGANSPLHF
TRBV28,.,TRBJ1-4,few,CASSFPGRGPEKLFF
TRBV27,.,TRBJ2-2,.,CASSLVGGGTGELFF
TRBV29-1,TRBD1,TRBJ1-2,few,CSVATGANYGYTF
TRBV20-1,TRBD1,TRBJ1-2,.,CSAAPEGALSYGYTF
TRBV29-1,.,TRBJ2-3,.,CSFVGVGPTDTQYF
TRBV7-8,TRBD1,TRBJ1-4,few,CASSRYRGTNEKLFF
TRBV7-9,.,TRBJ2-4,few,CASSFMNIQYF
TRBV28,.,TRBJ1-2,.,CASSLVRLSDGYTF
TRBV5-6,TRBD2,TRBJ2-3,.,CASSLGTSGGSTDTQYF